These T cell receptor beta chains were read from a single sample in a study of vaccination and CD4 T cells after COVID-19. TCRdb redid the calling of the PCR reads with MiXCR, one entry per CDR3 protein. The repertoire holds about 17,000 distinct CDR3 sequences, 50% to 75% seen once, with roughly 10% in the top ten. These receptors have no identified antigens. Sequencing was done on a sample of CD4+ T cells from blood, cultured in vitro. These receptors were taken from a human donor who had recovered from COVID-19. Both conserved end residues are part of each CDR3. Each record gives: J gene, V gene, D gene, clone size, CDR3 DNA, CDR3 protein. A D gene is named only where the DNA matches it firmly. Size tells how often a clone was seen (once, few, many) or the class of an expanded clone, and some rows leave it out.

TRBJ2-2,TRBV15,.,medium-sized,TGTGCCACCAGCCCGACAAAGTGGGTCACCGGGGAGCTGTTTTTT,CATSPTKWVTGELFF
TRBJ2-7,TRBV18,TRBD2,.,TGTGCCAGCTCACCACAAGCTAGCGGTAGCTACGAGCAGTACTTC,CASSPQASGSYEQYF
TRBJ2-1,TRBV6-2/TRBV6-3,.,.,TGTGCCAGCCGGGGGACTCAAATACACAATGAGCAGTTCTTC,CASRGTQIHNEQFF
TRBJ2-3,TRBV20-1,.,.,TGCAGTGCTAGAGACCCACTAGAAGGCACAGATACGCAGTATTTT,CSARDPLEGTDTQYF
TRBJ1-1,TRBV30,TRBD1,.,TGTGCCTGGAGCCCAGGGGGCCTGAACACTGAAGCTTTCTTT,CAWSPGGLNTEAFF
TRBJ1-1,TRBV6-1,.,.,TGTGCCAGCAGTGAACTTCAGATTGAAGCTTTCTTT,CASSELQIEAFF
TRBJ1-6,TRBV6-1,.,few,TGTGCCAGCAGCCAAGACTCCCCCTTTAACCCTAATTCACCCCTCCACTTT,CASSQDSPFNPNSPLHF
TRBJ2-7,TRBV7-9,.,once,TGTGCCAGCAGCTTAGGTGGCCACGAGCAGTACTTC,CASSLGGHEQYF
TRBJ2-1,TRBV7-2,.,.,TGTGCCAGTACAACCGAGATAGACAGCCACAATGAGCAGTTCTTC,CASTTEIDSHNEQFF
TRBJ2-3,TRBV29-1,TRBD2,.,TGCAGCGTTTTCGGACTAGCGGGGCCCACAGATACGCAGTATTTT,CSVFGLAGPTDTQYF
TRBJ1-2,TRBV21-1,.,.,TGTGCCAGCAGCTCTAATCAGGGAATCCGCGCTAATGATGGCTACACCTTC,CASSSNQGIRANDGYTF
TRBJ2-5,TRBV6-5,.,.,TGTGCCAGCAGTTCCAACGCCCGGGCCGGGTATGCGGAGACCCAGTACTTC,CASSSNARAGYAETQYF
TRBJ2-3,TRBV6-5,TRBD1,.,TGTGCCAGCAGTTACTCCCCACAGGGGAGCACAGATACGCAGTATTTT,CASSYSPQGSTDTQYF
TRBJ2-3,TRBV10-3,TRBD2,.,TGTGCCATCAGTGAGAGGGGTCCCGGGACTAGATTAGCAGATACGCAGTATTTT,CAISERGPGTRLADTQYF
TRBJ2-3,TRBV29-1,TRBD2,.,TGCAGCGCTCGCGCCGGGACTACGACCACAGATACGCAGTATTTT,CSARAGTTTTDTQYF
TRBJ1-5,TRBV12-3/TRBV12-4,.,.,TGTGCCAGCAGCATTAACTTAAATCAGCCCCAGCATTTT,CASSINLNQPQHF
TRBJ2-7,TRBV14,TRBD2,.,TGTGCCAGCAGCCCCTTGGGACTAGCCCCTAACCTTTACGAGCAGTACTTC,CASSPLGLAPNLYEQYF
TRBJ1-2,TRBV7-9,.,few,TGTGCCAGCAGCCTACCGACGGGGCTGGGCACCTTC,CASSLPTGLGTF
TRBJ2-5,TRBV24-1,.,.,TGTGCCACCAGCACTGCGTACCAAGAGACCCAGTACTTC,CATSTAYQETQYF
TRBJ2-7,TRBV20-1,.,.,TGCAGTGCTAGAGACTCAGGGTTGGGTGACTACGAGCAGTACTTC,CSARDSGLGDYEQYF
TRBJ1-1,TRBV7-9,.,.,TGTGCCAGCAGCTTACACAATAATGCCAACACTGAAGCTTTCTTT,CASSLHNNANTEAFF
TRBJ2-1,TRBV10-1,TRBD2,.,TGCGCCAGCAGTGAGGGTAAAGCGGGAGAAGAGTTTGGGGAGCAGTTCTTC,CASSEGKAGEEFGEQFF